This T cell receptor (beta chain) was profiled in a study of vaccination and CD4 T cells after COVID-19. Sample treatment: roughly ten-day PBMC culture with coronavirus spike peptide pools or control peptides (ViraFEST assay). Following culture for around eleven days, CD4+ T cells were isolated by negative selection. Sequencing of DNA taken from cultured CD4+ T cells relied on the Oncomine TCR Beta short-read assay. Genomic DNA was isolated from CD4+ T cells that had been cultured. TCRdb passed the PCR reads through MiXCR, listing each CDR3 protein once. The sample holds about 13,000 distinct CDR3 sequences, more than 55% seen once. As to this clonotype: Its target is unknown.

The CDR3 is 13 amino acids. With 6 bases clipped from V and 4 bases from J, the junction kept 3 bases outside the gene matches. In germline, CDR1 is MNHNS, CDR2 SASEGT. Here the sequenced sample was cultured CD4+ T cells from blood, taken after SARS-CoV-2 vaccination. This chain joins TRBV6-1 and TRBJ1-2; 9 bases agree with TRBD1. The source of this sequence is a human donor with COVID-19. In nucleotides, the CDR3 is TGTGCCAGCAGACCGACAGGGGGCTATGGCTACACCTTC. This translates into CASRPTGGYGYTF.